Presented here are 26 T cell receptor beta chains from one specimen sequenced in a study of shared clonotypes between healthy human individuals. It was CD45RO-negative cells, positively selected for CCR7, that made up naive CD8 cells, with terminally differentiated effector memory CD45RA+ cells excluded. TCRdb's table, derived via immunoSEQ multiplex PCR, lists solely in-frame clones and lacks some. The sample lists about 580,000 clones, roughly 98% seen once, with approximately 0.33% in the top ten. What was sequenced was naive CD8+ T cells sorted from blood. These receptors were obtained from a young man in good health.

The chain recombines TRBV12-2 with TRBJ2-7; the table calls TRBD2, which could not be checked here. TRBV12-2 is designated a pseudogene. The CDR3 consists of 12 residues. The CDR3 coding sequence is TGTGCAAGTCGCTCTTATCCCTACGAGCAGTACTTC. Its translation is CASRSYPYEQYF.

This clone was seen just once. V gene TRBV6-4 combines with J gene TRBJ1-5; D may be TRBD1 (5 bases). The V gene lost 9 bases and the J gene lost 2 bases, with 23 bases spanning the gap. This CDR3 has 17 residues. CDR1 and CDR2 from the germline V gene are MRHNA and SNTAGT. The CDR3 DNA is TGTGCCAGAGTACAGGAACGGAAACCCCTCGGCAATCAGCCCCAGCATTTT. It yields the protein CARVQERKPLGNQPQHF.

This chain uses TRBV2 with TRBJ1-5; no clear D. In germline, CDR1 is SNHLY, CDR2 FYNNEI. V was clipped by 11 bases and J by 3 bases, with 14 bases between them. This CDR3 spans 13 amino acids. The CDR3 DNA sequence: TGTGCCTGCATCGAAGGACTCAATCAGCCCCAGCATTTT. Translating gives CACIEGLNQPQHF.

The chain recombines TRBV28 with TRBJ1-5, with D unclear. The CDR3 runs to 14 residues. Germline-derived CDR1 and CDR2 are MDHEN and SYDVKM. Trimming cost V 3 bases and J 3 bases, with 9 bases left between them. The CDR3 region is CASSFRYTNQPQHF. As DNA, the CDR3 is TGTGCCAGCAGTTTCCGGTATACCAATCAGCCCCAGCATTTT.

A note on this clone: This CDR3 is also generated by other DNA sequences in the sample. This chain links TRBV9 with TRBJ2-1; D is ambiguous. CDR1 SGDLS and CDR2 YYNGEE come from the germline V gene. The CDR3 runs 13 residues. Deletions cut 1 base from V and 4 bases from J, with 6 bases between. The CDR3 loop is CASSVPGYNEQFF. DNA of the CDR3: TGTGCCAGCAGCGTACCCGGGTACAATGAGCAGTTCTTC.

The CDR3 here is CASSFGGGPYNEQFF. CDR3 sequence (DNA): TGTGCCAGCAGCTTCGGCGGAGGCCCCTACAATGAGCAGTTCTTC. This chain joins TRBV5-4 and TRBJ2-1; D is perhaps TRBD2 (5 bases). Germline-derived CDR1 and CDR2 are SGHNT and YYREEE (reference sequence). V lost 2 bases, J lost 2 bases, and 11 bases lay in between. CDR3 length: 15 residues.

V is TRBV7-2 and J is TRBJ1-2; D gene uncertain. The CDR3 contains 14 residues. Germline CDR1 and CDR2: SGHTA and FQGNSA. The V end was cut by 5 bases, the J end by 0 bases, with 10 bases between. In DNA, the CDR3 is TGTGCCAGCAGCCCTACACCACCTAACTATGGCTACACCTTC. It is translated as CASSPTPPNYGYTF.

The genes are TRBV28 and TRBJ2-7, with 8 bases aligning to TRBD2. The CDR3 has 18 residues. Germline CDR1 MDHEN, CDR2 SYDVKM. V was pared by 3 bases and J by 2 bases, with 15 bases of the junction left unmatched. CDR3: CASSFPPLVERGTYEQYF. The CDR3 DNA reads TGTGCCAGCAGTTTCCCCCCACTAGTAGAGCGGGGGACCTACGAGCAGTACTTC.

The gene calls are TRBV18 and TRBJ1-1, with TRBD1 as a possible D gene (6 bases). Germline V gene data show CDR1 as KGHSH and CDR2 as LQKENI. The CDR3 is 12 residues long. With 6 bases removed from V and 8 bases from J, the gap between germline ends came to 13 bases. CDR3 protein: CASSKDRSEAFF. The DNA of the CDR3 is TGTGCCAGCTCGAAGGACAGATCCGAAGCTTTCTTT.

The chain combines TRBV11-2 with TRBJ2-5; D call uncertain. V dropped 2 bases and J dropped 2 bases, with 15 bases sitting between them. The length of the CDR3 is 16 residues. Germline V gene sequence: CDR1 SGHAT, CDR2 FQNNGV. In DNA form, the CDR3 reads TGTGCCAGCAGCTTATTTTTCTCGTCAGCACAAGAGACCCAGTACTTC. Its translation is CASSLFFSSAQETQYF.

The J gene is TRBJ1-2, the V gene TRBV7-9; D may be TRBD1 (5 bases). Trimming removed 5 bases from V and 4 bases from J, with 20 bases in between. The CDR3 extends over 16 amino acids. Looked up from germline, CDR1 is SEHNR and CDR2 is FQNEAQ (reference sequence). As DNA, the CDR3 is TGTGCCAGCAGCACGACCCCAGGAAGCGGGGGCTATGGCTACACCTTC. Protein product: CASSTTPGSGGYGYTF.

This rearrangement joins TRBV27 to TRBJ2-1, with D possibly being TRBD1 (5 bases). The CDR3 is 14 amino acids. Germline assignment: CDR1 MNHEY and CDR2 SMNVEV (reference sequence). The V end lost 3 bases, the J end lost 8 bases, and 14 bases lay between the germline ends. In DNA, the CDR3 is TGTGCCAGCAGTTTTAGTGGGGCCGGGTATGAGCAGTTCTTC. Translating it yields CASSFSGAGYEQFF.

The chain links TRBV25-1 to TRBJ2-7; D may match TRBD1 or TRBD2 (5 bases each). The V gene lost 6 bases and the J gene lost 3 bases, with 18 bases spanning the gap. The CDR3 covers 15 residues. CDR1 MGHDK and CDR2 SYGVNS come from the germline V gene. The CDR3 here is CASSPPIGTVYEQYF. CDR3 nucleotides: TGTGCCAGCAGCCCCCCCATTGGGACGGTCTACGAGCAGTACTTC.

DNA of the CDR3: TGTGCCAGCAGTTACGTTGGGGATGAAAAACTGTTTTTT. This gives the protein CASSYVGDEKLFF. The chain carries TRBV6-5 and TRBJ1-4; D gene ambiguous. This CDR3 has 13 residues. V was trimmed by 2 bases and J by 6 bases, leaving 7 bases between them. In germline, CDR1 is MNHEY, CDR2 SVGAGI.

V gene TRBV7-2 combines with J gene TRBJ2-7, with 8 bases fitting TRBD2. CDR3 size: 16 residues. CDR1 SGHTA and CDR2 FQGNSA come from the germline V gene. Trimming cost V 3 bases and J 0 bases; bases outside gene matches: 7. CDR3 nucleotide sequence: TGTGCCAGCAGCTTGGAGATAGCGGGGAGCTCCTACGAGCAGTACTTC. Its protein product is CASSLEIAGSSYEQYF.

The chain has TRBV11-3 and TRBJ1-2, with D uncertain. The germline V and J ends were trimmed by 2 bases and 3 bases, with 28 bases remaining between them. Germline values: CDR1 SGHNT, CDR2 YENEEA. The CDR3 length is 20 residues. CDR3 DNA sequence: TGTGCCAGCAGCTTACCCCCGGCCGGGTCGAGGGTGCGAAGGGACTATGGCTACACCTTC. Translating gives CASSLPPAGSRVRRDYGYTF.

The CDR3 reads CAISGGREQYF. Written as DNA, the CDR3 is TGTGCCATCAGTGGGGGGAGGGAGCAGTACTTC. This sequence joins TRBV10-3 and TRBJ2-7, with D perhaps matching TRBD2 (6 bases). The germline V gene encodes CDR1 ENHRY and CDR2 SYGVKD. Trimming removed 4 bases at V and 7 bases at J, with 8 bases between. The CDR3 consists of 11 residues.

The chain employs TRBV9 and TRBJ1-5, with D uncertain. The V gene lost 0 bases and the J gene lost 0 bases, with 13 bases spanning the gap. The length of the CDR3 is 17 residues. Germline V lookup: CDR1 SGDLS, CDR2 YYNGEE. In DNA, the CDR3 is TGTGCCAGCAGCGTAGCTTGGAACAGCTATAGCAATCAGCCCCAGCATTTT. It encodes CASSVAWNSYSNQPQHF. The full variable domain, completed using reference TRBV9 and TRBJ1-5, is DSGVTQTPKHLITATGQRVTLRCSPRSGDLSVYWYQQSLDQGLQFLIQYYNGEERAKGNILERFSAQQFPDLHSELNLSSLELGDSALYFCASSVAWNSYSNQPQHFGDGTRLSIL.

The chain links TRBV7-9 to TRBJ2-5, with D perhaps assigned TRBD1 or TRBD2 (5 bases each). The CDR3 sequence is 15 residues long. V shed 5 bases and J shed 4 bases, with 17 bases lying between them. Germline V gene sequence: CDR1 SEHNR, CDR2 FQNEAQ (reference sequence). The CDR3 sequence is CASSVEGPPRETQYF. The CDR3, as DNA: TGTGCCAGCAGCGTCGAGGGGCCTCCCCGAGAGACCCAGTACTTC.

This chain uses TRBV7-6 with TRBJ2-6, with D possibly matching TRBD1 (5 bases). The CDR3 is made up of 15 amino acids. CDR1 SGHVS and CDR2 FNYEAQ come from the germline V gene. Trimming took 5 bases from V and 0 from J, leaving 8 bases between them. In nucleotides, the CDR3 is TGTGCCAGCAGCCGACAGAGCTCTGGGGCCAACGTCCTGACTTTC. Its protein is CASSRQSSGANVLTF.

This clone was detected once. The chain uses TRBV7-3 and TRBJ2-7; TRBD1 is a possible D gene (6 bases). The V end lost 4 bases, the J end lost 1 base, and 11 bases lay between the germline ends. This CDR3 has 14 amino acids. Germline lookup yields CDR1 SGHTA and CDR2 FQGTGA. The chain's CDR3 is CASSSIDRSYEQYF. DNA of the CDR3: TGTGCCAGCAGCTCTATCGACAGGTCCTACGAGCAGTACTTC.

The V and J genes are TRBV5-4 and TRBJ2-1; TRBD2 agrees at 8 bases. Trimming removed 4 bases from V and 8 bases from J; junction bases left unmatched: 8. From germline, CDR1 is SGHNT and CDR2 YYREEE (reference sequence). This CDR3 is 14 amino acids long. CDR3 in amino acids: CASSHRTSKDEQFF. The CDR3 nucleotides are TGTGCCAGCAGCCATCGGACTAGCAAGGATGAGCAGTTCTTC.

The V gene is TRBV29-1, the J gene TRBJ2-1; the D is unclear. This CDR3 is built from 13 residues. Germline V gene lookup returns CDR1 SQVTM and CDR2 ANQGSEA. Trimming removed 2 bases at V and 9 bases at J, with 14 bases between. CDR3: CSVETPQSSEQFF. The CDR3 DNA reads TGCAGCGTTGAAACCCCCCAGAGCAGTGAGCAGTTCTTC.

The chain combines TRBV5-4 with TRBJ2-1, with 9 bases identical to TRBD1. The CDR3 covers 14 residues. Per germline, CDR1 SGHNT and CDR2 YYREEE (reference sequence). V lost 7 bases and J lost 0; bases outside the gene matches: 2. The CDR3 here is CASEDRGSYNEQFF. The CDR3 DNA reads TGTGCCAGCGAGGACAGGGGCTCCTACAATGAGCAGTTCTTC.

This chain connects TRBV5-4 to TRBJ2-5, with TRBD2 as a possible D gene (6 bases). The CDR3 totals 16 residues. V lost 1 base and J 2 bases, leaving 15 bases between the germline ends. Per the germline V gene, CDR1 is SGHNT and CDR2 is YYREEE (reference sequence). The CDR3 coding sequence is TGTGCCAGCAGCTTGTATACGGGAGAGGCACAAGAGACCCAGTACTTC. Residues: CASSLYTGEAQETQYF.

This chain joins TRBV19 and TRBJ2-3, with D perhaps being TRBD1 or TRBD2 (5 bases each). Germline CDR1 reads LNHDA; CDR2 reads SQIVND (reference sequence). The CDR3 sequence is 14 residues long. V gave up 6 bases and J gave up 0 bases, with 10 bases separating them. The CDR3 spells CASRWGPSTDTQYF. CDR3 in DNA: TGTGCCAGTAGATGGGGACCCAGCACAGATACGCAGTATTTT.